One and the same sample provided the 23 T cell receptor beta chains below, sequenced in a study of CD8+CD57+ T cells in acquired aplastic anemia. TCR beta VDJ and CDR3 profiling used genomic DNA as template. MiXCR was run by TCRdb on the reads, yielding one entry per CDR3 protein. Among around 200,000 distinct CDR3 sequences listed, more than 45% were seen once. Those patients picked for sequencing had displayed CD8+CD57+ cell expansion on flow cytometry. The sequenced sample was sorted CD4+, CD8+, or CD8+CD57+ T cells (not recorded which) from PBMCs. Receptor source: a human donor with aplastic anemia.

The genes are TRBV2 and TRBJ2-3, with D possibly being TRBD1 or TRBD2 (6 bases each). Germline V lookup: CDR1 SNHLY, CDR2 FYNNEI. The CDR3 is 13 residues long. The germline V and J ends were trimmed by 10 bases and 1 base, with 12 bases remaining between them. The CDR3 reads CATAGQGTDTQYF. CDR3 in DNA: TGTGCCACGGCGGGACAAGGCACAGATACGCAGTATTTT.

The chain couples TRBV19 to TRBJ1-2, with 10 nucleotides matching TRBD1. Germline CDR1 and CDR2: LNHDA and SQIVND (reference sequence). The CDR3 has 15 residues. Germline trimming cut 6 bases from V and 3 bases from J; bases unmatched to any gene: 7. As DNA, the CDR3 is TGTGCCAGTAGCTCAGGACAGGGGGGAGACTATGGCTACACCTTC. Protein: CASSSGQGGDYGYTF.

This clonotype occurred many times. This chain connects TRBV4-3 to TRBJ2-7; TRBD1 matches at 11 bases. Unmatched junction bases numbered 3, after V lost 1 base and J lost 4 bases. Germline CDR1 LGHNA, CDR2 YSLEER. The CDR3 runs 15 residues. In DNA, the CDR3 is TGCGCCAGCAGCCAAGCCGGGACAGGGGGGTACGAGCAGTACTTC. It translates to CASSQAGTGGYEQYF.

A note on this clonotype: A much larger clone differs by one base, so this may be a read error. The chain uses TRBV11-1 and TRBJ2-5; D perhaps matches TRBD1 (5 bases). Germline V gene lookup returns CDR1 SGHAT and CDR2 FQDESV (reference sequence). The V end was cut by 3 bases, the J end by 5 bases, with 19 bases between. This CDR3 spans 16 amino acids. The CDR3 DNA reads TGTGCCAGCAGCTTGCAGGGCGCGAGATCCCGGGAGACCCAGTACTTC. Amino acids: CASSLQGARSRETQYF.

DNA for the CDR3: TGTGCCAGCAGCGATGGAGTCCGCTACGAGCAGTACTTC. It translates to CASSDGVRYEQYF. The chain uses TRBV9 and TRBJ2-7; D remains ambiguous. Germline loops: CDR1 SGDLS, CDR2 YYNGEE. V gave up 3 bases and J gave up 3 bases, with 10 bases separating them. The CDR3 totals 13 residues.

V and J are TRBV5-1 and TRBJ2-3, with D possibly TRBD2 on 5 matching bases. Germline CDR1 is SGHRS and CDR2 is YFSETQ. The V gene lost 0 bases and the J gene lost 9 bases, with 20 bases spanning the gap. The CDR3 spans 16 residues. As DNA, the CDR3 is TGCGCCAGCAGCTTGGCCGCACGCGCCGAGGAGGCCACGCAGTATTTT. This encodes CASSLAARAEEATQYF.

This clonotype was picked up a small number of times. CDR3 amino acids: CASSYSRQGPYGYTF. CDR3 coding DNA: TGTGCCAGCAGTTACTCCCGACAGGGGCCTTATGGCTACACCTTC. V and J are TRBV6-6 and TRBJ1-2, with TRBD1 identical over 8 bases. CDR3 length: 15 residues. Germline lookup yields CDR1 MNHNY and CDR2 SVGAGI (reference sequence). The junction had 5 bases not matched to a gene; V was cut back by 0 bases and J by 5 bases.

A note on this clonotype: The conserved phenylalanine or tryptophan is not found at the CDR3 terminus, so this likely reflects a read error. The V call is TRBV20-1, the J call TRBJ1-1; 8 bases match TRBD1. The germline gives CDR1 DFQATT, CDR2 SNEGSKA (reference sequence). Trimming cost V 5 bases and J 3 bases; bases outside gene matches: 8. The CDR3 extends over 14 amino acids. CDR3 region: CSASPGTGYTEAFL. The DNA of the CDR3 is TGCAGTGCTTCTCCCGGGACAGGATACACTGAAGCTTTCCTT.

In its sample, this clonotype was seen many times. The chain is built from TRBV29-1 and TRBJ1-2; 8 bases map to TRBD1. After removal of 5 bases from V and 4 bases from J, the junction contained 12 bases not matched to a gene. Germline CDR1 and CDR2: SQVTM and ANQGSEA. The CDR3 is 15 residues long. This CDR3 reads CSVWAGGVKGYGYTF. CDR3 sequence (DNA): TGCAGCGTTTGGGCAGGGGGCGTTAAAGGCTATGGCTACACCTTC.

This clonotype was detected many times. The V and J genes are TRBV30 and TRBJ1-6, with D tentatively TRBD1 (6 bases). The CDR3 contains 12 residues. Trimming took 7 bases from V and 5 from J, leaving 9 bases between them. Germline CDR1 and CDR2: GTSNPN and SVGIG (reference sequence). The CDR3 sequence: CASGVDNSPLHF. The CDR3 DNA sequence: TGTGCCTCAGGGGTGGATAATTCACCCCTCCACTTT.

V and J are TRBV7-9 and TRBJ2-3, with no clear D. V lost 1 base, J lost 0 bases, and 5 bases lay in between. The CDR3 is 14 residues long. CDR1 is SEHNR and CDR2 is FQNEAQ in the germline V gene (reference sequence). CDR3 sequence: CASSLESSTDTQYF. The DNA of the CDR3 is TGTGCCAGCAGCTTAGAGTCTAGCACAGATACGCAGTATTTT. The full variable domain, rest sourced from reference TRBV7-9 and TRBJ2-3, is DTGVSQNPRHKITKRGQNVTFRCDPISEHNRLYWYRQTLGQGPEFLTYFQNEAQLEKSRLLSDRFSAERPKGSFSTLEIQRTEQGDSAMYLCASSLESSTDTQYFGPGTRLTVL.

The chain combines TRBV2 with TRBJ2-1; TRBD2 agrees at 12 bases. Looked up from germline, CDR1 is SNHLY and CDR2 is FYNNEI. This CDR3 has 14 residues. Unmatched junction bases numbered 5, after V lost 8 bases and J lost 6 bases. The CDR3, as DNA: TGTGCCAGCGGTTGGGGACTAGCGGGCAATGAGCAGTTCTTC. It yields the protein CASGWGLAGNEQFF.

This clonotype was recorded at least ten times. The chain links TRBV6-1 to TRBJ1-5; no clear D gene. The V and J ends lost 5 bases and 1 base respectively, with 12 bases between them. The CDR3 contains 15 residues. Germline V gives CDR1 MNHNS, CDR2 SASEGT. The CDR3 DNA sequence: TGTGCCAGCAGTCGGTCCCGGACGAGCAATCAGCCCCAGCATTTT. It specifies CASSRSRTSNQPQHF.

The genes are TRBV2 and TRBJ2-5; the D gene is possibly TRBD1 (6 bases). Germline assignment: CDR1 SNHLY and CDR2 FYNNEI. Trimming left V 6 bases short and J 0 bases short, with 11 bases between. The CDR3 extends over 14 amino acids. The CDR3 DNA reads TGTGCCAGCAGAGGGGGATTGTACCAAGAGACCCAGTACTTC. As protein: CASRGGLYQETQYF.

This clonotype was observed a few times. The chain recombines TRBV12-3 or TRBV12-4 with TRBJ1-4; unclear D gene. Trimming stripped 3 bases from V and 6 bases from J, with 11 bases between. This CDR3 region has 14 residues. The CDR3 DNA reads TGTGCCAGCAGTTTCCGGCGGAGGTATGAAAAACTGTTTTTT. It is translated as CASSFRRRYEKLFF.

There are many counts of this clonotype. V gene TRBV5-1 combines with J gene TRBJ2-5; 9 bases line up with TRBD1. The CDR3 has 15 amino acids. Germline V lookup: CDR1 SGHRS, CDR2 YFSETQ. V dropped 0 bases and J dropped 2; count of bases not matched to a gene: 2. CDR3 coding DNA: TGCGCCAGCAGCTTGGGACAGGGGGATCAAGAGACCCAGTACTTC. Translating gives CASSLGQGDQETQYF.

Details on this clonotype: This could be a read error, since a much larger clone is one nucleotide away. This sequence joins TRBV5-1 and TRBJ2-6; the D is unclear. This CDR3 has 14 residues. Looked up from germline, CDR1 is SGHRS and CDR2 is YFSETQ. The CDR3 coding sequence is TGCGCCAGCAGCTTGGCAGGCGTGGCCGACGTCCTGACTTTC. Translated, it gives CASSLAGVADVLTF.

This clonotype turned up a few times. The chain combines TRBV5-1 with TRBJ1-6; TRBD1 agrees at 8 bases. This CDR3 is 17 amino acids long. Germline CDR1 SGHRS, CDR2 YFSETQ. The J segment lost 6 bases and the V segment lost 3 bases, leaving 11 bases of the junction unmatched. CDR3 residues: CASSSSAGGAFNSPLHF. The CDR3 coding sequence is TGCGCCAGCAGCTCGTCGGCAGGGGGCGCGTTTAATTCACCCCTCCACTTT.

The chain links TRBV12-3 or TRBV12-4 to TRBJ2-5; TRBD1 matches at 11 bases. The CDR3 consists of 15 residues. J gave up 4 bases and V 4 bases, and 5 bases lay outside the gene matches. The CDR3 is CASSYGQGAGETQYF. DNA for the CDR3: TGTGCCAGCAGTTATGGACAGGGGGCTGGAGAGACCCAGTACTTC.

The chain employs TRBV9 and TRBJ1-2; TRBD1 might be the D (6 bases). The CDR3 spans 14 residues. Germline values: CDR1 SGDLS, CDR2 YYNGEE. V was clipped by 6 bases and J by 3 bases, with 15 bases between them. The CDR3 bases are TGTGCCAGCACCTCACTACAGGGTGACTATGGCTACACCTTC. This gives the protein CASTSLQGDYGYTF.

With regard to this clonotype: One base away lies a much larger clone, so this may be a sequencing read error. J is TRBJ2-2 and V is TRBV6-1; D is possibly TRBD2 (5 bases). The CDR3 is made up of 13 amino acids. Germline V CDR1 and CDR2: MNHNS, SASEGT. The CDR3 loop reads CASSLPNTGELLF. CDR3 bases: TGTGCCAGCAGTCTACCGAACACCGGGGAGCTGCTTTTT.

On this clonotype: A much larger clone lies a single base off, so this may be a read error. The conserved phenylalanine or tryptophan normally closing the CDR3 is absent here, so this likely arose from a read error. As DNA, the CDR3 is TGTGCCTGGAGTGTAGGTGTCGGGGAGCTGTTTTCT. Residues: CAWSVGVGELFS. J is TRBJ2-2 and V is TRBV30; no reliable D call. The CDR3 totals 12 residues. Looked up from germline, CDR1 is GTSNPN and CDR2 is SVGIG (reference sequence). V lost 0 bases and J lost 7, with 6 bases in between.

This clonotype was recorded at least ten times. V usage is TRBV7-2 and J usage is TRBJ2-2; no definite D call. CDR1 and CDR2 (germline): SGHTA, FQGNSA. Trimming stripped 3 bases from V and 5 bases from J, with 7 bases between. The CDR3 runs to 13 residues. CDR3 region: CASSFRWTGELFF. The CDR3 DNA is TGTGCCAGCAGCTTTAGATGGACCGGGGAGCTGTTTTTT. The whole variable domain, filled in from reference TRBV7-2 and TRBJ2-2, reads GAGVSQSPSNKVTEKGKDVELRCDPISGHTALYWYRQSLGQGLEFLIYFQGNSAPDKSGLPSDRFSAERTGGSVSTLTIQRTQQEDSAVYLCASSFRWTGELFFGEGSRLTVL.